A single sample is the source of the 17 T cell receptor beta chains below, sequenced in a study of blood T cell repertoires in COVID-19. Clones were read by immunoSEQ multiplex PCR, and TCRdb kept only the in-frame ones, dropping some. The repertoire holds 95,000 to 100,000 clones, with 65% to 85% as singletons. Sequencing used peripheral blood. The source of these receptors is a woman aged 80 or older with acute or convalescent COVID-19.

The J gene is TRBJ1-6, the V gene TRBV9; D is ambiguous. This CDR3 spans 15 amino acids. Per germline, CDR1 SGDLS and CDR2 YYNGEE. Between the trimmed V and J ends, which lost 0 bases and 7 bases, there was a span of 11 bases. CDR3 in DNA: TGTGCCAGCAGCGTAGGTAGATCCCGGAATTCACCCCTCCACTTT. It codes for CASSVGRSRNSPLHF. Full variable domain (outside the CDR3, taken from reference TRBV9 and TRBJ1-6): DSGVTQTPKHLITATGQRVTLRCSPRSGDLSVYWYQQSLDQGLQFLIQYYNGEERAKGNILERFSAQQFPDLHSELNLSSLELGDSALYFCASSVGRSRNSPLHFGNGTRLTVT.

On this clone itself: The same CDR3 also results from other DNA sequences found in this sample. This chain connects TRBV28 to TRBJ1-3; no definite D call. V gave up 3 bases and J gave up 4 bases, with 4 bases separating them. Looked up from germline, CDR1 is MDHEN and CDR2 is SYDVKM. This CDR3 is built from 12 residues. The CDR3 DNA reads as TGTGCCAGCAGTTTCCGGGGAAACACCATATATTTT. Its protein is CASSFRGNTIYF.

This chain connects TRBV9 to TRBJ1-2, with D possibly being TRBD1 (6 bases). Trimming cost V 4 bases and J 1 base, with 14 bases left between them. The CDR3 spans 15 residues. Germline V gene sequence: CDR1 SGDLS, CDR2 YYNGEE. The CDR3: CASSTRGGFNYGYTF. CDR3 DNA sequence: TGTGCCAGCAGCACGAGAGGGGGATTTAACTATGGCTACACCTTC.

This chain joins TRBV5-4 and TRBJ2-5; 11 bases match TRBD2. Trimming at V came to 4 bases and at J to 2 bases, leaving 10 bases not matched to a gene. This CDR3 contains 17 residues. CDR1 SGHNT and CDR2 YYREEE come from the germline V gene (reference sequence). The CDR3 DNA is TGTGCCAGCAGCGAAACCCCGACTAGCGGGGAACAAGAGACCCAGTACTTC. Its protein product is CASSETPTSGEQETQYF.

The V gene is TRBV28, the J gene TRBJ1-5; TRBD1 matches 9 bases. J lost 9 bases, V lost 5 bases, and 11 bases had no gene match. CDR1 is MDHEN, CDR2 SYDVKM, per germline. The CDR3 extends over 15 amino acids. In nucleotides, the CDR3 is TGTGCCAGCAGTACACAAGGGACAGGGCGAAGGCCCCAGCATTTT. It codes for CASSTQGTGRRPQHF.

V gene TRBV20-1 combines with J gene TRBJ1-1; D perhaps matches TRBD1 (6 bases). CDR1 DFQATT and CDR2 SNEGSKA come from the germline V gene (reference sequence). Trimming stripped 5 bases from V and 8 bases from J, with 12 bases between. The length of the CDR3 is 11 residues. CDR3 nucleotides: TGCAGTGCTTCGACAGGCTCGGAAGCTTTCTTT. Translating gives CSASTGSEAFF.

This chain connects TRBV9 to TRBJ2-2; a weak D match, TRBD1 (6 bases). Trimming pared 3 bases from V and 9 bases from J, leaving 9 bases between. This CDR3 has 12 amino acids. Germline loops: CDR1 SGDLS, CDR2 YYNGEE. In DNA form, the CDR3 reads TGTGCCAGCAGCGCACAGGGCTGGGAGCTGTTTTTT. Translation: CASSAQGWELFF.

The V call is TRBV6-1, the J call TRBJ1-2, with 9 bases fitting TRBD1. This CDR3 has 18 amino acids. The trim removed 3 bases at V and 3 bases at J, leaving 14 bases unmatched. Germline CDR1 is MNHNS and CDR2 is SASEGT. The CDR3 region is CASSDLRGTGGIYYGYTF. CDR3 sequence (DNA): TGTGCCAGCAGTGATTTGAGGGGCACAGGGGGCATATACTATGGCTACACCTTC.

The rearrangement joins TRBV28 to TRBJ1-2, with 10 bases that match TRBD1. This CDR3 comprises 16 residues. V dropped 6 bases and J dropped 8; count of bases not matched to a gene: 15. Germline lookup yields CDR1 MDHEN and CDR2 SYDVKM. The CDR3 sequence is CASRTTLGTGVGGYTF. The CDR3 DNA follows: TGTGCCAGCAGAACAACTCTCGGGACAGGGGTAGGGGGCTACACCTTC.

The V and J genes are TRBV6-5 and TRBJ1-1, with a possible D match to TRBD1 (5 bases). Looked up from germline, CDR1 is MNHEY and CDR2 is SVGAGI. Deletions cut 6 bases from V and 6 bases from J, with 8 bases between. The CDR3 length is 11 residues. CDR3 DNA: TGTGCCAGCAGCCCCAGGGCTGAAGCTTTCTTT. Its protein product is CASSPRAEAFF.

The V call is TRBV2, the J call TRBJ1-2; D might be TRBD1 (6 bases). Trimming took 7 bases from V and 4 from J, leaving 13 bases between them. The germline V gene has CDR1 SNHLY and CDR2 FYNNEI. The CDR3 consists of 13 residues. CDR3 sequence: CASTLGTTYGYTF. The CDR3 bases are TGTGCCAGCACCCTCGGGACAACCTATGGCTACACCTTC.

A single count supports this clone. The chain couples TRBV5-4 to TRBJ2-3, with a possible D match to TRBD2 (5 bases). Germline assignment: CDR1 SGHNT and CDR2 YYREEE (reference sequence). V lost 3 bases to trimming and J lost 1 base, with 9 bases between them. The length of the CDR3 is 14 residues. CDR3 bases: TGTGCCAGCAGCTCTAGCCGGGGCACAGATACGCAGTATTTT. Its translation is CASSSSRGTDTQYF.

The rearrangement links TRBV2 to TRBJ2-7; no clear D. V dropped 6 bases and J dropped 5 bases, with 8 bases sitting between them. This CDR3 spans 11 amino acids. CDR1 is SNHLY and CDR2 is FYNNEI in the germline V gene. CDR3 residues: CASSPRDEQYF. Written as DNA, the CDR3 is TGTGCCAGCAGCCCTCGGGACGAGCAGTACTTC.

This chain links TRBV11-2 with TRBJ2-1, with D unclear. The germline V gene has CDR1 SGHAT and CDR2 FQNNGV. V lost 2 bases and J 2 bases, leaving 10 bases between the germline ends. The CDR3 totals 15 residues. Written as DNA, the CDR3 is TGTGCCAGCAGCTTATACATGGCCCCCTACAATGAGCAGTTCTTC. Amino acids: CASSLYMAPYNEQFF. The variable domain in full, completed from reference TRBV11-2 and TRBJ2-1, reads EAGVAQSPRYKIIEKRQSVAFWCNPISGHATLYWYQQILGQGPKLLIQFQNNGVVDDSQLPKDRFSAERLKGVDSTLKIQPAKLEDSAVYLCASSLYMAPYNEQFFGPGTRLTVL.

The V and J genes are TRBV7-9 and TRBJ2-5; D is possibly TRBD2 (5 bases). V was trimmed by 4 bases and J by 3 bases, leaving 27 bases between them. This CDR3 is built from 19 residues. In germline, CDR1 is SEHNR, CDR2 FQNEAQ (reference sequence). The CDR3 nucleotides are TGTGCCAGCAGCTCCAACCCAATTAGCGTAGGAAAATGGAAAGAGACCCAGTACTTC. This encodes CASSSNPISVGKWKETQYF.

This clone came up a few times. Other DNA sequences of this sample code for an identical CDR3. V gene TRBV11-2 combines with J gene TRBJ1-4; weak D call: TRBD1 (5 bases). Between the trimmed V and J ends, which lost 6 bases and 7 bases, there was a span of 12 bases. The CDR3 runs 13 residues. CDR1 and CDR2 (germline): SGHAT, FQNNGV. CDR3 sequence reads: CASSSGISEKLFF. CDR3 coding DNA: TGTGCCAGCAGTTCAGGGATAAGTGAAAAACTGTTTTTT.

J is TRBJ2-3 and V is TRBV6-2 or TRBV6-3; 11 nucleotides align to TRBD2. This CDR3 has 16 amino acids. Germline CDR1 is MNHEY and CDR2 is SVGEGT. V trimming: 5 bases; J trimming: 10 bases; junction bases outside the gene matches: 14. DNA of the CDR3: TGTGCCAGCAGTCCCCGAGCTAGCGGGGGGCCCCAGGCGCAGTATTTT. The encoded protein is CASSPRASGGPQAQYF.